Below are 17 T cell receptor beta chains sequenced from a single sample in a study of blood T cells in healthy people across ages. The second PCR ran about 6 to 12 cycles with a sample-barcoded 5' primer and J-beta primers. TCRdb ran MiXCR on the 5' RACE reads and lists one entry per CDR3 protein. The sample has 850,000 to 950,000 distinct CDR3 sequences, about 28% seen once; the top ten hold 15% to 20%. The source material was blood. These receptors originate from an elderly woman in good health.

This clonotype was counted a few times. The V call is TRBV10-3, the J call TRBJ2-4; 13 nucleotides match TRBD2. The end of the DNA fits TRBJ2-7 better, so the J call may be wrong. CDR1 is ENHRY, CDR2 SYGVKD, per germline. This CDR3 spans 14 amino acids. CDR3 sequence reads: CAISGTSGSYEQYF. The CDR3 nucleotides are TGTGCCATCAGTGGGACTAGCGGGAGCTACGAGCAGTACTTC.

The chain has TRBV12-3 or TRBV12-4 and TRBJ1-2; D is unresolved. CDR3 size: 14 residues. The ends were cut back, 1 base at V and 5 bases at J, with 11 bases in the middle. The CDR3 nucleotides read TGTGCCAGCAGTTTAGAGCCTTCAGGATATGGCTACACCTTC. Protein sequence: CASSLEPSGYGYTF.

This clonotype was seen more than once but under ten times. V gene TRBV6-6 combines with J gene TRBJ1-2; 8 nucleotides align to TRBD1. The CDR3 consists of 14 residues. Germline trimming cut 0 bases from V and 6 bases from J; bases unmatched to any gene: 3. CDR1 MNHNY and CDR2 SVGAGI come from the germline V gene (reference sequence). The CDR3 region is CASSYSKTGDGYTF. The CDR3 DNA is TGTGCCAGCAGTTACTCTAAGACAGGGGATGGCTACACCTTC.

The chain uses TRBV18 and TRBJ1-5; no definite D call. V lost 1 base and J 4 bases, leaving 8 bases between the germline ends. CDR1 is KGHSH and CDR2 is LQKENI in the germline V gene. This CDR3 region has 14 residues. The CDR3 coding sequence is TGTGCCAGCTCACCACGGGAGGATAATCAGCCCCAGCATTTT. Amino acid sequence: CASSPREDNQPQHF.

This clonotype occurred many times. J is TRBJ2-5 and V is TRBV6-5; TRBD2 might be the D (7 bases). The V gene lost 0 bases and the J gene lost 5 bases, with 19 bases spanning the gap. Germline loops: CDR1 MNHEY, CDR2 SVGAGI. The CDR3 loop spans 17 amino acids. The CDR3 region has the DNA TGTGCCAGCAGTTACTCGGGGGGGCTAGCAAAAGCGGAGACCCAGTACTTC. Encoded protein: CASSYSGGLAKAETQYF.

A few counts support this clonotype. The gene calls are TRBV29-1 and TRBJ1-3, with D hard to call. The CDR3 is 13 amino acids. CDR1 is SQVTM, CDR2 ANQGSEA, per germline. Trimming took 4 bases from V and 0 from J, leaving 7 bases between them. The CDR3 loop is CSVVWSSGNTIYF. DNA for the CDR3: TGCAGCGTTGTTTGGAGCTCTGGAAACACCATATATTTT.

This clonotype came up a few times. V and J are TRBV25-1 and TRBJ1-1, with 10 positions matching TRBD1. Germline-derived CDR1 and CDR2 are MGHDK and SYGVNS. The CDR3 consists of 14 residues. Trimming took 3 bases from V and 7 from J; bases not matched to a gene: 5. The CDR3 coding sequence is TGTGCCAGCAGTGAGGTGACAGGGGGCAGTGAAGCTTTCTTT. This translates into CASSEVTGGSEAFF. Full variable domain (missing parts from reference TRBV25-1 and TRBJ1-1): EADIYQTPRYLVIGTGKKITLECSQTMGHDKMYWYQQDPGMELHLIHYSYGVNSTEKGDLSSESTVSRIRTEHFPLTLESARPSHTSQYLCASSEVTGGSEAFFGQGTRLTVV.

This clonotype was counted at least ten times. V and J are TRBV20-1 and TRBJ2-5; 10 nucleotides match TRBD2. CDR3 length: 14 residues. Trimming cost V 4 bases and J 5 bases; bases outside gene matches: 7. Germline V gene sequence: CDR1 DFQATT, CDR2 SNEGSKA (reference sequence). The CDR3 sequence is CSATLQGLAETQYF. The DNA of the CDR3 is TGCAGTGCTACTCTTCAGGGACTAGCGGAGACCCAGTACTTC.

This clonotype was observed many times. The V call is TRBV7-2, the J call TRBJ2-3, with 7 nucleotides matching TRBD1. This CDR3 is built from 15 residues. Looked up from germline, CDR1 is SGHTA and CDR2 is FQGNSA. J was trimmed by 0 bases and V by 2 bases; bases with no gene match: 2. CDR3 nucleotide sequence: TGTGCCAGCAGCTTAAACAGGGGAAGCACAGATACGCAGTATTTT. It specifies CASSLNRGSTDTQYF. Full variable domain (outside the CDR3, taken from reference TRBV7-2 and TRBJ2-3): GAGVSQSPSNKVTEKGKDVELRCDPISGHTALYWYRQSLGQGLEFLIYFQGNSAPDKSGLPSDRFSAERTGGSVSTLTIQRTQQEDSAVYLCASSLNRGSTDTQYFGPGTRLTVL.

The chain employs TRBV15 and TRBJ2-3; TRBD1 aligns across 7 bases. The CDR3 loop spans 15 amino acids. Germline-derived CDR1 and CDR2 are LNHNV and YYDKDF (reference sequence). The ends lost 7 bases at V and 2 bases at J; junction bases unmatched: 9. The CDR3: CATTPEGQLTDTQYF. As DNA, the CDR3 is TGTGCCACCACCCCCGAGGGACAGCTCACAGATACGCAGTATTTT.

This clonotype was seen repeatedly, ten times or more. This chain uses TRBV6-2 or TRBV6-3 with TRBJ2-1; TRBD2 matches 8 bases. Germline values: CDR1 MNHEY, CDR2 SVGEGT. The CDR3 consists of 15 residues. J was trimmed by 3 bases and V by 7 bases; bases with no gene match: 8. The CDR3, as DNA: TGTGCCAGCACACGGGGGCGGGGGGACTACAATGAGCAGTTCTTC. This translates into CASTRGRGDYNEQFF.

Only a few counts were recorded for this clonotype. CDR3: CSARDRWTEAFF. The CDR3 DNA is TGCAGTGCTAGAGATAGGTGGACTGAAGCTTTCTTT. The chain employs TRBV20-1 and TRBJ1-1; D ambiguous. The germline V gene has CDR1 DFQATT and CDR2 SNEGSKA (reference sequence). The CDR3 covers 12 residues. V dropped 0 bases and J dropped 5 bases, with 7 bases sitting between them.

This clonotype was seen only a few times. With a much larger clone just one base away, this may be a read error. The rearrangement joins TRBV20-1 to TRBJ2-7, with 7 positions matching TRBD2. V lost 3 bases, J lost 7 bases, and 18 bases stayed unmatched. The CDR3 is made up of 16 amino acids. The germline V gene encodes CDR1 DFQATT and CDR2 SNEGSKA (reference sequence). The CDR3 coding sequence is TGCAGTGCTAGTCCCTTTCGACGGGGGGTAGCCCATGAGCAGTACTTC. Translating gives CSASPFRRGVAHEQYF.

V gene TRBV28 combines with J gene TRBJ2-1, with 8 bases fitting TRBD2. With 4 bases clipped from V and 10 bases from J, the junction kept 12 bases outside the gene matches. The CDR3 is made up of 15 amino acids. CDR1 MDHEN and CDR2 SYDVKM come from the germline V gene. The chain's CDR3 is CASSYSGSRSREQFF. Here the CDR3 DNA reads TGTGCCAGCAGTTACAGCGGGAGTCGGAGTCGCGAGCAGTTCTTC. Variable domain in full (rest from reference TRBV28 and TRBJ2-1): DVKVTQSSRYLVKRTGEKVFLECVQDMDHENMFWYRQDPGLGLRLIYFSYDVKMKEKGDIPEGYSVSREKKERFSLILESASTNQTSMYLCASSYSGSRSREQFFGPGTRLTVL.

In regard to this clonotype: A much larger clone is a single base away; this may be a read error. The chain employs TRBV7-2 and TRBJ1-2, with 8 nucleotides matching TRBD1. In germline, CDR1 is SGHTA, CDR2 FQGNSA. Unmatched junction bases numbered 3, after V lost 0 bases and J lost 3 bases. The CDR3 length is 15 residues. Here the CDR3 reads CASSLAGTGHYGYTF. The CDR3 DNA reads TGTGCCAGCAGCTTAGCGGGGACAGGTCACTATGGCTACACCTTC. The variable domain in full, with the rest retrieved from reference TRBV7-2 and TRBJ1-2, is GAGVSQSPSNKVTEKGKDVELRCDPISGHTALYWYRQSLGQGLEFLIYFQGNSAPDKSGLPSDRFSAERTGGSVSTLTIQRTQQEDSAVYLCASSLAGTGHYGYTFGSGTRLTVV.

A note on this clonotype: One base away lies a much larger clone, so this may be a sequencing read error. The CDR3 spells CASRSTGNTGTQYF. DNA of the CDR3: TGTGCCAGCAGATCGACAGGTAACACAGGTACGCAGTATTTT. The chain is built from TRBV6-1 and TRBJ2-3, with D possibly being TRBD1 (6 bases). The CDR3 sequence is 14 residues long. Germline CDR1 is MNHNS and CDR2 is SASEGT.

As regards this clonotype: One junction end does not reproduce the germline sequence, and a read error may be involved. V and J are TRBV19 and TRBJ2-1, with TRBD1 as a possible D gene (5 bases). This CDR3 comprises 15 residues. Germline CDR1 is LNHDA and CDR2 is SQIVND (reference sequence). This chain's CDR3 is CASTMSHRPYNGQFF. The DNA for the CDR3 is TGTGCCAGTACAATGAGTCACAGGCCCTACAATGGGCAGTTCTTC.